This T cell receptor beta chain was profiled in a study of T cell responses to AZD1222 COVID-19 vaccine. V was clipped by 7 bases and J by 5 bases, with 20 bases between them. Germline values: CDR1 MNHEY, CDR2 SMNVEV (reference sequence). The CDR3 has 15 amino acids. Produced via immunoSEQ multiplex PCR; TCRdb's table is partial and in-frame only. This table has over 100,000 clones, 75% to 95% appearing once. The study's findings and limits: White British donors predominated, females outnumbered males, and clonal diversity was possibly underestimated. Spike-specific TCR breadth and depth went up after people got two AZD1222 doses. Spike was spanned by vaccine-associated CD4 TCRs, which were dominant at 160-218 and 743-854. Sampling that yielded the repertoires occurred only after the peak T cell response.

Comments on this clone: The antigen is undetermined.

The starting material was peripheral blood, obtained on day 0 of AZD1222 vaccination. This sequence was found in an adult in good health. The chain uses TRBV27 and TRBJ1-2; a weak D match, TRBD1 (5 bases). The CDR3 protein is CASTFSRTGGYGYTF. CDR3 nucleotides: TGTGCCAGCACTTTTTCTAGGACCGGGGGGTATGGCTACACCTTC.